This TCR beta chain was retrieved from a study of shared clonotypes between healthy human individuals. Study-wide context: Per-donor plates numbered three CD4 naive, three CD4 memory, two CD8 naive and one CD8 memory.

Note on this clone: The antigen is undetermined.

Genomic DNA belonging to each subset was distributed in equal measure over several immunoSEQ plates. Authors' analysis steps: Quality scores were absent from the junction-only immunoSEQ sequences, so filtering differed. TCRdb's copy holds only in-frame clones and misses some; the assay was immunoSEQ multiplex PCR. V and J calls and clone size are copied from that table; D and trimming were computed from the DNA. The sample contains under 200,000 clones, around 93% of which appear only once. The study, taken as a whole, reports: An effect of sequencing depth on clonotype sharing among donors was expected.

V shed 9 bases, J shed 7 bases, and the junction held 6 bases outside the gene matches. The CDR3 is 13 residues long. Looked up from germline, CDR1 is LNHDA and CDR2 is SQIVND (reference sequence). This sequence was found in a woman in her 30s in good health. The V gene is TRBV19, the J gene TRBJ2-2; TRBD1 matches at 9 bases. Source material: naive CD4+ T cells sorted from blood. Specified subset: CD45RA+ positively selected. The CDR3 DNA reads as TGTGCCAGCCACAGGGGGCAAGGCGGGGAGCTGTTTTTT. It specifies CASHRGQGGELFF.